The clone carrying this TCR beta chain appeared a few times. Germline V gene lookup returns CDR1 MNHEY and CDR2 SMNVEV (reference sequence). Trimming cost V 2 bases and J 1 base; bases outside gene matches: 5. This CDR3 contains 16 residues. The record originates from a study of blood T cells in healthy people across ages. The authors ran a second PCR of about 6 to 11 cycles using a sample-barcoded 5' primer and a J-beta primer mix. One entry per CDR3 protein, called by TCRdb with MiXCR from the 5' RACE reads. The repertoire includes roughly 800,000 distinct CDR3 sequences, 20% to 25% of them detected once, and 9.4% sits in the top ten. The study drew donors from healthy Caucasian individuals in Russia aged about 6 to 100. These data were also reused for a study on T cells of mothers and their children.

The V gene is TRBV27, the J gene TRBJ2-3; 8 bases fit TRBD2. The source material was blood. This sequence originates from a boy aged 5 to 17 in good health. DNA of the CDR3: TGTGCCAGCAGTTTACGCGGGGGGCTCGGCACAGATACGCAGTATTTT. Its translation: CASSLRGGLGTDTQYF.